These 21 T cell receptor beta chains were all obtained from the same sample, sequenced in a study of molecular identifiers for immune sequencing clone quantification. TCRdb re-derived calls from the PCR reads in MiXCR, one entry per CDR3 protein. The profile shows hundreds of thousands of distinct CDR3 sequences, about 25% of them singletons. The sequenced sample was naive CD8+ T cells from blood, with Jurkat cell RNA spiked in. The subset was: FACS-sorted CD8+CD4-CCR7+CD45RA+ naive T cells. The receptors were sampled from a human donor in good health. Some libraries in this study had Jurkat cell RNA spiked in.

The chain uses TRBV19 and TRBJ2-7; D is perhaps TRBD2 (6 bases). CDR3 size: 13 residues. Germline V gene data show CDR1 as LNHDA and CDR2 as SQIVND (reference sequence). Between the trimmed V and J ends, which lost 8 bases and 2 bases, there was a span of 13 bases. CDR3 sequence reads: CASLAPETYEQYF. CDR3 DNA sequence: TGTGCCAGTCTAGCGCCGGAGACCTACGAGCAGTACTTC.

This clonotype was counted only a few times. The CDR3 spells CASSQDKLAGWDEQYF. CDR3 nucleotide sequence: TGCGCCAGCAGCCAAGATAAACTAGCGGGTTGGGACGAGCAGTACTTC. The chain joins TRBV4-1 to TRBJ2-7; 9 nucleotides align to TRBD2. Looked up from germline, CDR1 is MGHRA and CDR2 is YSYEKL. With V trimmed by 0 bases and J by 5 bases, 8 bases remained unmatched. The CDR3 extends over 16 amino acids.

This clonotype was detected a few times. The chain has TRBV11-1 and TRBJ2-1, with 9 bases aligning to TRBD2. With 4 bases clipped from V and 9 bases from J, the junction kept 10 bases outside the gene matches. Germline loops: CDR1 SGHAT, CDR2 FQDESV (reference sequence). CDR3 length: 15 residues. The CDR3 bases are TGTGCCAGCAGCTCAAGCGGGAGGATGGGGCTTGAGCAGTTCTTC. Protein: CASSSSGRMGLEQFF.

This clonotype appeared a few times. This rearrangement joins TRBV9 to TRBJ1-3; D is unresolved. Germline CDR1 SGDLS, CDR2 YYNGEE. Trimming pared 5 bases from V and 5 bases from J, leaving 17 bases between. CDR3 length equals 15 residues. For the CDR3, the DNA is TGTGCCAGCAGGGGAAGTTTTTGGGAGAGAAACACCATATATTTT. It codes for CASRGSFWERNTIYF.

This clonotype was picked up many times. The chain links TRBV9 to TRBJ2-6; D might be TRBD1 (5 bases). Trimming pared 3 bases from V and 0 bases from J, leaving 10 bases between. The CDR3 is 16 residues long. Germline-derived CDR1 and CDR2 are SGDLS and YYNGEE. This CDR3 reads CASSAQQVSGANVLTF. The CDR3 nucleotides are TGTGCCAGCAGCGCTCAACAGGTCTCTGGGGCCAACGTCCTGACTTTC.

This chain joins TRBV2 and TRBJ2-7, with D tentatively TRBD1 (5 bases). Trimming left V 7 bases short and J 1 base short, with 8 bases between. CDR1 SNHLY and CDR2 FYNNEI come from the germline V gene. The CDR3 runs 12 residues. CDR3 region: CASTDTSYEQYF. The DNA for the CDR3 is TGTGCCAGCACGGACACTTCCTACGAGCAGTACTTC.

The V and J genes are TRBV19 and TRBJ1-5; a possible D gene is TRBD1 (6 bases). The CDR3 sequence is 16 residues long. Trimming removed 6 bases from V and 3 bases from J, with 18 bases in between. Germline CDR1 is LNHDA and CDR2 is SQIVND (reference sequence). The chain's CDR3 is CASRPRQVTDNQPQHF. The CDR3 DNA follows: TGTGCCAGTAGACCACGACAGGTTACCGACAATCAGCCCCAGCATTTT.

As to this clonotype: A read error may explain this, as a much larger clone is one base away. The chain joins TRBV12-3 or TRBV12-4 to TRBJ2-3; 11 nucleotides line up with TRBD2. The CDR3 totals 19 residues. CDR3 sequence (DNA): TGTGCCAGCGGTTTATATGCGACTAGCGGGGCTCCTAGCACAGATACGCAGTATTTT. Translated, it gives CASGLYATSGAPSTDTQYF.

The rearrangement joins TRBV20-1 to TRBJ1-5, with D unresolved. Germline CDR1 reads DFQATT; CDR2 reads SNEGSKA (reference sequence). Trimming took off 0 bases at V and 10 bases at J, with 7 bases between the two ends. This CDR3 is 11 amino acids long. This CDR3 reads CSARDGLPQHF. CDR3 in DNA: TGCAGTGCTAGAGATGGATTACCCCAGCATTTT.

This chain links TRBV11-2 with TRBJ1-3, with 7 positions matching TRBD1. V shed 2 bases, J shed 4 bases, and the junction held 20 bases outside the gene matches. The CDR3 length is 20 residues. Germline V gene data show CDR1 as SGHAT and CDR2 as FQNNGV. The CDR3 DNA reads TGTGCCAGCAGCTTAAAACGGGGGGACAGTAGTCTCGGGAACGGAAACACCATATATTTT. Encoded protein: CASSLKRGDSSLGNGNTIYF.

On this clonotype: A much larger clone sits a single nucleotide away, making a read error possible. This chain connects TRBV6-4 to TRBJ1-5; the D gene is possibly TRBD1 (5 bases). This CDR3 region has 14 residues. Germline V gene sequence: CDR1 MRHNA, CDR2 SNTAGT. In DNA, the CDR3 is TGTGCCAGCAGTAAAGGACACCCCTATCAGCCCCGGCATTTT. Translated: CASSKGHPYQPRHF.

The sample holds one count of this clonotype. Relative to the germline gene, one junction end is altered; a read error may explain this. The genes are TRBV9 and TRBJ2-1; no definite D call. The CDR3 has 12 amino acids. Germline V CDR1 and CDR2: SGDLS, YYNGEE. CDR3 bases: TGTGCCAGCAGCGGACCCGACAATGAGCAGCTCTTC. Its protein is CASSGPDNEQLF. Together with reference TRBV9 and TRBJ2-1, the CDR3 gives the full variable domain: DSGVTQTPKHLITATGQRVTLRCSPRSGDLSVYWYQQSLDQGLQFLIQYYNGEERAKGNILERFSAQQFPDLHSELNLSSLELGDSALYFCASSGPDNEQLFGPGTRLTVL.

CDR3: CASSPDAGVGTDTQYF. In DNA form, the CDR3 reads TGTGCCAGCAGCCCGGACGCGGGTGTAGGGACAGATACGCAGTATTTT. The V gene is TRBV7-3, the J gene TRBJ2-3; D is perhaps TRBD2 (5 bases). Trimming stripped 5 bases from V and 3 bases from J, with 18 bases between. The CDR3 has 16 residues. Germline-derived CDR1 and CDR2 are SGHTA and FQGTGA.

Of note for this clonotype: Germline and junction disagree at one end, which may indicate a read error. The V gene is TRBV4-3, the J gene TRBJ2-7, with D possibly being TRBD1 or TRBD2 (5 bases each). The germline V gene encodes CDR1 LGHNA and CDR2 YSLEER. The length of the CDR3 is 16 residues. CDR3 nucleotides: TGCGCCTGCAGCCCCACCCATCCGGGGCTAGCTATGGAGCAGTACTTC. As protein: CACSPTHPGLAMEQYF.

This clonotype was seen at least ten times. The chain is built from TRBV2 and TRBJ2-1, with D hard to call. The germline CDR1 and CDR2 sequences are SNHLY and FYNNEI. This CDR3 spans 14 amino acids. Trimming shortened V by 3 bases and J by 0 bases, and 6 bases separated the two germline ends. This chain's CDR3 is CASSEDSSYNEQFF. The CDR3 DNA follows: TGTGCCAGCAGTGAGGATAGCTCCTACAATGAGCAGTTCTTC.

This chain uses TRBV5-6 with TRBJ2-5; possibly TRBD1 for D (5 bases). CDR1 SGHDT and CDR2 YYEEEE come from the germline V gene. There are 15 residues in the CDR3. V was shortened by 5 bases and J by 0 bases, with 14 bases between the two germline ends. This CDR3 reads CASRLLQDNQETQYF. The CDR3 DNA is TGTGCCAGCAGACTATTACAGGATAACCAAGAGACCCAGTACTTC.

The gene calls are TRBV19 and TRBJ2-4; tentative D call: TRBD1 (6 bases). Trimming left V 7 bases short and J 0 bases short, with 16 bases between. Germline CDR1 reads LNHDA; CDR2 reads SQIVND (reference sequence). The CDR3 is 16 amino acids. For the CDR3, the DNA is TGTGCCAGTACAGACAGGCAGGGTCGAGCCAAAAACATTCAGTACTTC. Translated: CASTDRQGRAKNIQYF.

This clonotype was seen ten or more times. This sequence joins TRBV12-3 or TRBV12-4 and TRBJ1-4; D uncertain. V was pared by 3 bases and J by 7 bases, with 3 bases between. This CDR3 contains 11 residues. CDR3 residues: CASSFGEKLFF. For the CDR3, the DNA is TGTGCCAGCAGTTTTGGTGAAAAACTGTTTTTT.

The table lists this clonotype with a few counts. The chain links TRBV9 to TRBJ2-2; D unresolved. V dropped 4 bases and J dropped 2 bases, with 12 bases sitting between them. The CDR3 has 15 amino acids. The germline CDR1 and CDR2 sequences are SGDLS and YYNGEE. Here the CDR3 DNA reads TGTGCCAGCAGCAAGAGCCCCATTAACACCGGGGAGCTGTTTTTT. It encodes CASSKSPINTGELFF.

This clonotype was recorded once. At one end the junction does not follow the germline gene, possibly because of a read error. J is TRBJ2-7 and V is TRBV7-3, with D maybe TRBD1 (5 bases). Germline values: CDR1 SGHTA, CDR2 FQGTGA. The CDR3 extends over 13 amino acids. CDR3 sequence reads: CASSPNGAYGQYF. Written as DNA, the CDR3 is TGTGCCAGCAGCCCTAATGGGGCCTACGGGCAGTACTTC.

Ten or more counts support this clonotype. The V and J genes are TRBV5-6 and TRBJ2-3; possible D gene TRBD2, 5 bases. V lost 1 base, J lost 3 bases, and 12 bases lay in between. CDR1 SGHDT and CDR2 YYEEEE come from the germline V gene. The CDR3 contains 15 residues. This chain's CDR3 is CASSLLRESTDTQYF. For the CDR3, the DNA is TGTGCCAGCAGCTTGTTGAGGGAGTCTACAGATACGCAGTATTTT.